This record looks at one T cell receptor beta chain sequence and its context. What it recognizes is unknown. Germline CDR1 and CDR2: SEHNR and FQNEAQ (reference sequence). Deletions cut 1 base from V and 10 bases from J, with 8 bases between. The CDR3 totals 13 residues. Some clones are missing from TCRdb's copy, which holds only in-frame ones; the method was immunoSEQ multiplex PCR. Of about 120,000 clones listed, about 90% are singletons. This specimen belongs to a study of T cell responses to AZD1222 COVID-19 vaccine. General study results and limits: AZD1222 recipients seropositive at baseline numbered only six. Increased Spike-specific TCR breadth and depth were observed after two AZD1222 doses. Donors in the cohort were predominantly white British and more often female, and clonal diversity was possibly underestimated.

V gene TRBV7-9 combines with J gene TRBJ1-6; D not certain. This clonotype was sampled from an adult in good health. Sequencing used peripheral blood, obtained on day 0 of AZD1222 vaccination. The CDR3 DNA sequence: TGTGCCAGCAGCTTAGGTCATAGCTCACCCCTCCACTTT. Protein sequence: CASSLGHSSPLHF.